This section outlines one TCR beta chain sequence together with its context. These data are taken from a study of blood T cell repertoires in COVID-19. Turning to the study itself: Acute and convalescent COVID-19 samples came from the United States, Italy and Spain. The analysed material was cDNA or gDNA that came from T cells, B-cell-depleted T cells, or PBMCs.

The V gene end was trimmed by 1 base and the J gene end by 2 bases; junction bases not matched to a gene: 3. This CDR3 region has 16 residues. Germline V gene data show CDR1 as SGHRS and CDR2 as YFSETQ. As originally analysed: Reference gene primer amplification yielded estimated nucleated cell counts. Method: immunoSEQ multiplex PCR; TCRdb's copy keeps in-frame clones and lacks some. The V and J calls and clone size come from that table; D and trimming were worked out from the DNA. This repertoire shows some 200,000 clones, around 83% found once; its top ten account for over 10%. The TCR was taken from a human donor in a cohort sampled during active COVID-19. Sequencing used peripheral blood. J is TRBJ1-6 and V is TRBV5-1; 7 nucleotides line up with TRBD1. This chain's CDR3 is CASSLNQGAYNSPLHF. The CDR3 coding sequence is TGCGCCAGCAGCTTGAATCAGGGGGCCTATAATTCACCCCTCCACTTT.